The entry that follows covers one T cell receptor (beta chain) sequence. This sample is drawn from a study of T cell responses to AZD1222 COVID-19 vaccine. Clones were read by immunoSEQ multiplex PCR, and TCRdb kept only the in-frame ones, dropping some. The data contain about 110,000 clones, approximately 83% of them singletons. The CDR3 has 15 amino acids. Germline-derived CDR1 and CDR2 are SGHRS and YFSETQ. V lost 1 base, J lost 4 bases, and 12 bases lay in between. The TCR originated in an adult in good health. This specimen was peripheral blood, taken on day 0 of AZD1222 vaccination. The chain links TRBV5-1 to TRBJ2-1, with D perhaps being TRBD1 or TRBD2 (6 bases each). CDR3: CASSLTGASYNEQFF. CDR3 bases: TGCGCCAGCAGCTTGACGGGGGCCTCGTACAATGAGCAGTTCTTC.